One and the same sample provided the 19 T cell receptor beta chains below, sequenced in a study of cytomegalovirus exposure and HLA in healthy donors. Using immunoSEQ multiplex PCR, the repertoire was profiled, and TCRdb retains in-frame clones only, with some absent. This repertoire shows some 120,000 clones, approximately 81% found once; its top ten account for 2% to 2.5%. The sequenced sample was PBMCs. The receptors here all came from a young woman in good health and CMV-seronegative.

The chain links TRBV6-5 to TRBJ1-1; TRBD1 agrees at 9 bases. The ends lost 5 bases at V and 6 bases at J; junction bases unmatched: 7. The CDR3 loop spans 14 amino acids. Germline lookup yields CDR1 MNHEY and CDR2 SVGAGI. In DNA form, the CDR3 reads TGTGCCAGCAGTGGAGGGACAGGGAAGCCTGAAGCTTTCTTT. This gives the protein CASSGGTGKPEAFF.

The V call is TRBV5-1, the J call TRBJ1-1, with D hard to call. Germline values: CDR1 SGHRS, CDR2 YFSETQ. V was pared by 1 base and J by 5 bases, with 9 bases between. The length of the CDR3 is 13 residues. The CDR3 sequence: CASSLMATTEAFF. The CDR3 DNA sequence: TGCGCCAGCAGCTTGATGGCGACAACTGAAGCTTTCTTT.

The J gene is TRBJ2-5, the V gene TRBV6-5, with D possibly being TRBD2 (7 bases). This CDR3 has 13 amino acids. CDR1 and CDR2 from the germline V gene are MNHEY and SVGAGI. Trimming removed 11 bases from V and 3 bases from J, with 16 bases in between. The CDR3 region has the DNA TGTGCCCCAGGAGGGGGGGAGAAAGAGACCCAGTACTTC. Protein: CAPGGGEKETQYF.

The chain uses TRBV27 and TRBJ1-1, with TRBD1 as a possible D gene (5 bases). The CDR3 is 13 amino acids. CDR1 is MNHEY, CDR2 SMNVEV, per germline (reference sequence). Trimming pared 4 bases from V and 1 base from J, leaving 7 bases between. The CDR3 sequence is CASSSDRNTEAFF. The CDR3, as DNA: TGTGCCAGCAGTTCCGACAGGAACACTGAAGCTTTCTTT.

The rearrangement joins TRBV2 to TRBJ2-1; no definite D call. Germline V CDR1 and CDR2: SNHLY, FYNNEI. The CDR3 sequence is 14 residues long. V gave up 4 bases and J gave up 6 bases, with 13 bases separating them. The CDR3 region has the DNA TGTGCCAGCAGTGTTGACTCCCCCCTCAATGAGCAGTTCTTC. Protein: CASSVDSPLNEQFF.

V is TRBV29-1 and J is TRBJ2-7; TRBD1 is a possible D gene (6 bases). V was cut by 2 bases and J by 8 bases, with 13 bases left in between. CDR3 length equals 12 residues. Germline V gene sequence: CDR1 SQVTM, CDR2 ANQGSEA. CDR3 sequence reads: CSVESTGSQQYF. As DNA, the CDR3 is TGCAGCGTTGAAAGTACAGGGTCCCAGCAGTACTTC.

V usage is TRBV7-2 and J usage is TRBJ2-1, with TRBD1 as a possible D gene (7 bases). The ends were cut back, 1 base at V and 2 bases at J, with 12 bases in the middle. Per germline, CDR1 SGHTA and CDR2 FQGNSA. This CDR3 spans 16 amino acids. The CDR3 coding sequence is TGTGCCAGCAGCTTAGTATCAGGGGGGACCTACAATGAGCAGTTCTTC. This sequence encodes CASSLVSGGTYNEQFF.

The chain uses TRBV18 and TRBJ2-1; 7 bases match TRBD1. The CDR3 spans 12 residues. Germline CDR1 is KGHSH and CDR2 is LQKENI. V was clipped by 3 bases and J by 10 bases; unmatched bases: 3. Here the CDR3 reads CASSPTGYEQFF. The DNA of the CDR3 is TGTGCCAGCTCACCGACAGGGTACGAGCAGTTCTTC.

The rearrangement uses TRBV7-2 and TRBJ1-5; no clear D. Germline V gene data show CDR1 as SGHTA and CDR2 as FQGNSA. V lost 1 base to trimming and J lost 7 bases, with 11 bases between them. The CDR3 runs 14 residues. In DNA form, the CDR3 reads TGTGCCAGCAGCTTAGGCGGAGGGTGGCAGCCCCAGCATTTT. It specifies CASSLGGGWQPQHF.

This clone was detected once. The chain joins TRBV10-2 to TRBJ1-5; the D is unclear. This CDR3 region has 15 residues. Germline assignment: CDR1 WSHSY and CDR2 SAAADI. Trimming cost V 3 bases and J 3 bases, with 12 bases left between them. The CDR3 is CASSDNNDLNQPQHF. Written as DNA, the CDR3 is TGCGCCAGCAGTGATAACAACGATCTCAATCAGCCCCAGCATTTT.

The CDR3 loop reads CASSSRSSTGLNTEAFF. CDR3 nucleotides: TGTGCCAGCAGCTCGAGGAGTTCGACAGGGTTGAACACTGAAGCTTTCTTT. The gene calls are TRBV5-5 and TRBJ1-1; 7 bases agree with TRBD1. The CDR3 extends over 17 amino acids. The V gene end was trimmed by 3 bases and the J gene end by 0 bases; junction bases not matched to a gene: 11. CDR1 and CDR2 from the germline V gene are SGHKS and YYEKEE (reference sequence).

CDR3 loop: CASSFPGGGEYEQYF. CDR3 coding DNA: TGTGCCAGCAGCTTCCCGGGCGGAGGGGAGTACGAGCAGTACTTC. The V and J genes are TRBV5-5 and TRBJ2-7; possible D gene TRBD2, 6 bases. CDR1 is SGHKS, CDR2 YYEKEE, per germline (reference sequence). The V gene lost 2 bases and the J gene lost 4 bases, with 16 bases spanning the gap. CDR3 length equals 15 residues.

In the case of this clone: Other DNA sequences from this sample encode an identical CDR3 as well. The chain has TRBV5-1 and TRBJ2-6; a weak D match, TRBD2 (5 bases). Trimming took 4 bases from V and 2 from J, leaving 10 bases between them. The CDR3 extends over 15 amino acids. Germline assignment: CDR1 SGHRS and CDR2 YFSETQ. CDR3 coding DNA: TGCGCCAGCAGCAGCACCGGGGCTGGGGCCAACGTCCTGACTTTC. Amino acid sequence: CASSSTGAGANVLTF. Using reference TRBV5-1 and TRBJ2-6 for the parts outside the CDR3, the full variable domain is KAGVTQTPRYLIKTRGQQVTLSCSPISGHRSVSWYQQTPGQGLQFLFEYFSETQRNKGNFPGRFSGRQFSNSRSEMNVSTLELGDSALYLCASSSTGAGANVLTFGAGSRLTVL.

The chain recombines TRBV21-1 with TRBJ1-2; TRBD1 reflects the table's D call only, with no check against the DNA. TRBV21-1 is a pseudogene locus. CDR3 size: 14 residues. The CDR3 region has the DNA TGTGCCAGCAGCAAAGAGTCGGGACAGGGACAGGGCACCTTC. Translating it yields CASSKESGQGQGTF.

The chain employs TRBV5-1 and TRBJ2-2; a weak D match, TRBD1 (6 bases). The ends were cut back, 0 bases at V and 2 bases at J, with 20 bases in the middle. Germline V gene sequence: CDR1 SGHRS, CDR2 YFSETQ. This CDR3 has 19 residues. Written as DNA, the CDR3 is TGCGCCAGCAGCTTGGGAGGGCTTAGGACAGTTCGTAACACCGGGGAGCTGTTTTTT. Translating it yields CASSLGGLRTVRNTGELFF.

The chain couples TRBV11-2 to TRBJ2-5, with a weak D call TRBD2 (5 bases). The CDR3 covers 12 residues. Germline lookup yields CDR1 SGHAT and CDR2 FQNNGV. V was shortened by 2 bases and J by 7 bases, with 8 bases between the two germline ends. CDR3 nucleotides: TGTGCCAGCAGCTTAAGGGAGCGGACCCAGTACTTC. This gives the protein CASSLRERTQYF.

The chain is built from TRBV29-1 and TRBJ1-1; 9 nucleotides align to TRBD1. After removal of 7 bases from V and 3 bases from J, the junction contained 9 bases not matched to a gene. This CDR3 spans 14 amino acids. Germline values: CDR1 SQVTM, CDR2 ANQGSEA. CDR3 in DNA: TGCAGCGCCCCGTCCACAGGGGGCCACACTGAAGCTTTCTTT. This sequence encodes CSAPSTGGHTEAFF.

J is TRBJ2-2 and V is TRBV7-2, with TRBD2 matching 11 bases. Germline assignment: CDR1 SGHTA and CDR2 FQGNSA. The CDR3 contains 15 residues. V was clipped by 4 bases and J by 4 bases; unmatched bases: 2. The CDR3 DNA reads as TGTGCCAGCAGCTGGACTAGCGGGTTCACCGGGGAGCTGTTTTTT. Translated, it gives CASSWTSGFTGELFF.

Only one count was recorded for this clone. The genes are TRBV30 and TRBJ2-7; D gene ambiguous. This CDR3 comprises 11 residues. Trimming took 5 bases from V and 9 from J, leaving 14 bases between them. The V gene's germline CDR1 is GTSNPN and CDR2 SVGIG (reference sequence). The CDR3 spells CAWHLHMAQYF. The DNA of the CDR3 is TGTGCCTGGCATTTACACATGGCGCAGTACTTC.